The next 25 T cell receptor beta chains were all read from a single sample in a study of glioma-infiltrating T cells after dendritic cell vaccination listed by TCRdb under 2016. Library prep was done by the immunoSEQ multiplex PCR assay. In TCRdb, the immuneACCESS table is reduced to in-frame sequences with V and J assigned. These tables do not hold every clone; where another copy was compared, an unresolved V gene accounts for under half, and the others remain unexplained. The sample yields approximately 82,000 clones; 70% to 90% were counted once. The ten largest clones capture about 3.2% of the sample. This sample comprised blood, obtained before dendritic cell vaccination. The receptors here all came from a human donor with glioblastoma.

The DNA of the CDR3 is TGTGCCAGTAGTATTAGCGGGGGGGGGCTGGCTTTCTTT. It specifies CASSISGGGLAFF. V usage is TRBV19 and J usage is TRBJ1-1; the D gene is possibly TRBD1 (6 bases). The V and J ends lost 3 bases and 11 bases respectively, with 16 bases between them. Germline V gene sequence: CDR1 LNHDA, CDR2 SQIVND (reference sequence). The CDR3 is 13 amino acids.

The gene calls are TRBV7-9 and TRBJ1-1; 7 nucleotides line up with TRBD1. CDR3 length: 13 amino acids. Trimming at V came to 5 bases and at J to 9 bases, leaving 9 bases not matched to a gene. Looked up from germline, CDR1 is SEHNR and CDR2 is FQNEAQ (reference sequence). The CDR3 spells CASSIWDSGKAFF. The CDR3 coding sequence is TGTGCCAGCAGCATATGGGACAGTGGAAAAGCTTTCTTT.

The chain carries TRBV10-3 and TRBJ1-1, with D possibly matching TRBD1 (5 bases). The V end lost 7 bases, the J end lost 1 base, and 13 bases lay between the germline ends. CDR1 and CDR2 from the germline V gene are ENHRY and SYGVKD. The CDR3 runs 14 residues. The CDR3 protein is CAITDGGGNTEAFF. CDR3 DNA: TGTGCCATCACCGACGGGGGAGGGAACACTGAAGCTTTCTTT.

V gene TRBV12-5 combines with J gene TRBJ1-1, with D possibly being TRBD1 (5 bases). Germline lookup yields CDR1 LGHNT and CDR2 FRNRAP. V lost 2 bases and J 2 bases, leaving 15 bases between the germline ends. The CDR3 loop spans 16 amino acids. The CDR3 region has the DNA TGTGCTAGTGGTTTGTCCCACCAGGGTTCAAACACTGAAGCTTTCTTT. It yields the protein CASGLSHQGSNTEAFF.

The chain employs TRBV5-1 and TRBJ1-1; TRBD1 matches at 7 bases. V gave up 4 bases and J gave up 1 base; unmatched junction bases: 7. This CDR3 region has 15 residues. The germline V gene has CDR1 SGHRS and CDR2 YFSETQ. CDR3 protein: CASSPEGQPNTEAFF. CDR3 in DNA: TGCGCCAGCAGCCCCGAGGGACAGCCGAACACTGAAGCTTTCTTT.

V usage is TRBV30 and J usage is TRBJ1-1; a weak D match, TRBD1 (6 bases). Germline assignment: CDR1 GTSNPN and CDR2 SVGIG (reference sequence). The germline V and J ends were trimmed by 4 bases and 0 bases, with 6 bases remaining between them. The CDR3 is made up of 12 amino acids. This CDR3 reads CAWNRVNTEAFF. CDR3 bases: TGTGCCTGGAACAGGGTGAACACTGAAGCTTTCTTT.

The chain is built from TRBV19 and TRBJ1-1, with 7 bases aligning to TRBD1. The CDR3 totals 14 residues. After removal of 7 bases from V and 6 bases from J, the junction contained 11 bases not matched to a gene. Germline assignment: CDR1 LNHDA and CDR2 SQIVND (reference sequence). CDR3: CASNRDSLSPEAFF. For the CDR3, the DNA is TGTGCCAGTAACCGGGACAGCCTTAGCCCTGAAGCTTTCTTT.

The chain joins TRBV2 to TRBJ1-1; 7 bases map to TRBD1. The CDR3 has 14 amino acids. V lost 6 bases, J lost 5 bases, and 9 bases stayed unmatched. The germline V gene has CDR1 SNHLY and CDR2 FYNNEI. The CDR3 DNA is TGTGCCAGCAGAGACAGGGAAGCGAATACTGAAGCTTTCTTT. Its translation is CASRDREANTEAFF.

The V and J genes are TRBV10-3 and TRBJ1-1; D is ambiguous. CDR1 and CDR2 from the germline V gene are ENHRY and SYGVKD. Trimming shortened V by 10 bases and J by 0 bases, and 15 bases separated the two germline ends. The CDR3 is made up of 14 amino acids. The CDR3 sequence is CATTPTVMNTEAFF. CDR3 coding DNA: TGTGCCACCACCCCAACGGTGATGAACACTGAAGCTTTCTTT.

The rearrangement uses TRBV15 and TRBJ1-4; 7 bases are shared with TRBD1. With V trimmed by 4 bases and J by 3 bases, 8 bases remained unmatched. Germline V lookup: CDR1 LNHNV, CDR2 YYDKDF (reference sequence). The CDR3 runs 16 residues. CDR3 nucleotide sequence: TGTGCCACCAGCACCTCGACAGGGTCCCCTAATGAAAAACTGTTTTTT. Translation gives CATSTSTGSPNEKLFF.

V is TRBV19 and J is TRBJ1-3, with a possible D match to TRBD1 (6 bases). This CDR3 contains 19 residues. CDR1 and CDR2 (germline): LNHDA, SQIVND (reference sequence). Trimming cost V 7 bases and J 2 bases, with 27 bases left between them. The CDR3 nucleotides are TGTGCCAGTACCCCCTCCCCGGCAGGGGCGAATATTCCTGGAAACACCATATATTTT. Translated: CASTPSPAGANIPGNTIYF.

This CDR3 reads CASSQVLSSPLHF. The CDR3 bases are TGCGCCAGCAGCCAAGTCCTAAGTTCACCCCTCCACTTT. J is TRBJ1-6 and V is TRBV4-1; D is uncertain. CDR1 is MGHRA, CDR2 YSYEKL, per germline. The CDR3 loop spans 13 amino acids. V lost 1 base and J 9 bases, leaving 7 bases between the germline ends.

V and J are TRBV6-5 and TRBJ2-1; D might be TRBD2 (5 bases). The CDR3 totals 14 residues. Trimming left V 4 bases short and J 0 bases short, with 7 bases between. Per the germline V gene, CDR1 is MNHEY and CDR2 is SVGAGI. As DNA, the CDR3 is TGTGCCAGCAGTTCGGGGAGCTCCTACAATGAGCAGTTCTTC. The encoded protein is CASSSGSSYNEQFF.

The table lists this clone with a few counts. V is TRBV10-3 and J is TRBJ1-1, with 7 positions matching TRBD1. The V and J ends lost 10 bases and 4 bases, in that order; junction bases with no gene match: 18. CDR1 is ENHRY, CDR2 SYGVKD, per germline. The CDR3 runs to 16 residues. This CDR3 reads CATEGGNGGGFTEAFF. As DNA, the CDR3 is TGTGCCACAGAGGGGGGAAATGGAGGGGGCTTCACTGAAGCTTTCTTT.

The chain employs TRBV7-9 and TRBJ2-5; 7 bases fit TRBD1. CDR1 and CDR2 (germline): SEHNR, FQNEAQ (reference sequence). V was clipped by 3 bases and J by 4 bases; unmatched bases: 5. CDR3 length: 14 residues. CDR3 region: CASSFWDRGETQYF. DNA for the CDR3: TGTGCCAGCAGCTTCTGGGACAGAGGAGAGACCCAGTACTTC.

The chain carries TRBV18 and TRBJ2-3; 10 bases match TRBD2. Germline lookup yields CDR1 KGHSH and CDR2 LQKENI. The CDR3 loop spans 16 amino acids. Trimming took 1 base from V and 6 from J; bases not matched to a gene: 7. The CDR3 loop is CASSPQSSGSVDTQYF. The CDR3 nucleotides read TGTGCCAGCTCACCACAATCTAGCGGGAGTGTGGATACGCAGTATTTT.

The V call is TRBV6-5, the J call TRBJ2-5, with 9 bases lining up with TRBD2. Per germline, CDR1 MNHEY and CDR2 SVGAGI. The CDR3 runs 16 residues. V lost 2 bases to trimming and J lost 1 base; unmatched junction nucleotides: 5. CDR3 protein: CASSYAGSGGQETQYF. The CDR3 DNA reads as TGTGCCAGCAGTTACGCGGGTAGCGGGGGCCAAGAGACCCAGTACTTC.

The chain recombines TRBV6-1 with TRBJ1-4; the match to TRBD1 covers 7 bases. Germline CDR1 and CDR2: MNHNS and SASEGT. V lost 6 bases to trimming and J lost 10 bases; unmatched junction nucleotides: 2. The CDR3 is 11 residues long. The CDR3 is CASSNRGKLFF. CDR3 in DNA: TGTGCCAGCAGCAACAGGGGAAAACTGTTTTTT.

This clone was counted once. CDR3 loop: CASSDSSYNEQFF. The CDR3 DNA is TGTGCCAGCAGCGATAGCTCCTACAATGAGCAGTTCTTC. The chain links TRBV6-5 to TRBJ2-1, with unresolved D. CDR3 length: 13 amino acids. The V end was cut by 6 bases, the J end by 0 bases, with 6 bases between. Germline lookup yields CDR1 MNHEY and CDR2 SVGAGI.

The J gene is TRBJ2-7, the V gene TRBV6-5; TRBD2 matches at 7 bases. V shed 5 bases and J 0 bases; nucleotides not matched to a gene: 7. The CDR3 totals 15 residues. Germline lookup yields CDR1 MNHEY and CDR2 SVGAGI. CDR3 nucleotide sequence: TGTGCCAGCAGTGCCCCGGGGGGAGCCTCCTACGAGCAGTACTTC. Protein: CASSAPGGASYEQYF.

The chain uses TRBV5-1 and TRBJ1-6, with TRBD1 identical over 10 bases. The CDR3 contains 15 residues. The V and J ends lost 4 bases and 8 bases, in that order; junction bases with no gene match: 6. Germline CDR1 SGHRS, CDR2 YFSETQ. CDR3 sequence (DNA): TGCGCCAGCAGCGGGGGACAGGGGAATTATTCACCCCTCCACTTT. It yields the protein CASSGGQGNYSPLHF.

The chain combines TRBV5-6 with TRBJ1-2, with 8 bases aligning to TRBD1. The CDR3 totals 15 residues. With 4 bases clipped from V and 3 bases from J, the junction kept 8 bases outside the gene matches. From germline, CDR1 is SGHDT and CDR2 YYEEEE. Here the CDR3 DNA reads TGTGCCAGCAGCCGTGACAGGGGAGTTGACTATGGCTACACCTTC. Translation gives CASSRDRGVDYGYTF.

The chain has TRBV6-1 and TRBJ1-4, with TRBD1 as a possible D gene (5 bases). CDR1 MNHNS and CDR2 SASEGT come from the germline V gene. V gave up 3 bases and J gave up 6 bases, with 11 bases separating them. The length of the CDR3 is 14 residues. This CDR3 reads CASSDRVPDEKLFF. The CDR3 coding sequence is TGTGCCAGCAGTGACAGGGTACCGGATGAAAAACTGTTTTTT.

The V and J genes are TRBV6-1 and TRBJ1-3; D is undetermined. Trimming stripped 0 bases from V and 8 bases from J, with 14 bases between. The CDR3 spans 15 residues. The V gene's germline CDR1 is MNHNS and CDR2 SASEGT. The CDR3 bases are TGTGCCAGCAGTGAAGCTTACGGTGCGATCGACACCATATATTTT. It yields the protein CASSEAYGAIDTIYF.

This chain links TRBV6-1 with TRBJ2-5, with a tentative D call TRBD2 (5 bases). V lost 7 bases and J 3 bases, leaving 12 bases between the germline ends. Germline V gene data show CDR1 as MNHNS and CDR2 as SASEGT. The CDR3 is 13 residues long. CDR3 loop: CASNKDLKETQYF. The DNA of the CDR3 is TGTGCCAGCAATAAGGACTTAAAAGAGACCCAGTACTTC.